Sequencing of this TCR beta chain was carried out in a study of blood T cell repertoires in COVID-19. Study information: Italy, Spain and the United States were the sources of the convalescent and acute COVID-19 samples.

Per the original data handling: Reference gene primer amplification in the assay estimated nucleated cell counts. This table comes from immunoSEQ multiplex PCR, and its TCRdb copy is limited to in-frame clones, with some not included. The V and J calls and clone size were taken over from that table, and D and trimming were inferred from the DNA. This table holds around 160,000 clones, approximately 79% found once. Trimming took 6 bases from V and 0 from J; bases not matched to a gene: 7. Looked up from germline, CDR1 is SGHAT and CDR2 is FQNNGV. The CDR3 covers 15 residues. The rearrangement uses TRBV11-2 and TRBJ2-7; TRBD2 matches 8 bases. The source material was peripheral blood. The receptor was derived from an elderly woman with acute or convalescent COVID-19. As DNA, the CDR3 is TGTGCCAGCAGAAGTGGACTAGCACTCTCCTACGAGCAGTACTTC. The encoded protein is CASRSGLALSYEQYF.